The 6 T cell receptor beta chains below all came from one sample that was sequenced in a study of shared clonotypes between healthy human individuals. Sequencing used immunoSEQ multiplex PCR; TCRdb keeps in-frame clones, though not all of them. The sample lists around 700,000 clones, around 73% occurring once. The specimen sequenced was memory CD4+ T cells sorted from blood. Subset described: CD45RA-negative fraction. The source is a woman under 40 in good health.

The chain employs TRBV6-6 and TRBJ1-1; TRBD1 matches at 9 bases. The germline CDR1 and CDR2 sequences are MNHNY and SVGAGI (reference sequence). The CDR3 spans 14 residues. V was pared by 5 bases and J by 2 bases, with 3 bases of the junction left unmatched. CDR3 amino acids: CASSQQGANTEAFF. As DNA, the CDR3 is TGTGCCAGCAGTCAACAGGGGGCAAACACTGAAGCTTTCTTT.

V gene TRBV6-5 combines with J gene TRBJ1-1, with 7 bases fitting TRBD1. V was pared by 6 bases and J by 1 base, with 5 bases of the junction left unmatched. CDR3 length: 14 residues. Germline V gene lookup returns CDR1 MNHEY and CDR2 SVGAGI. The CDR3 nucleotides are TGTGCCAGCAGACCAGGGGGAAAGAACACTGAAGCTTTCTTT. This sequence encodes CASRPGGKNTEAFF.

With regard to this clone: The sample holds other DNA sequences that translate to the same CDR3. The chain has TRBV11-2 and TRBJ1-1; D unclear. Germline loops: CDR1 SGHAT, CDR2 FQNNGV. V was shortened by 2 bases and J by 2 bases, with 6 bases between the two germline ends. The length of the CDR3 is 13 residues. This chain's CDR3 is CASSLRLNTEAFF. CDR3 DNA: TGTGCCAGCAGCTTAAGACTCAACACTGAAGCTTTCTTT.

The V gene is TRBV14, the J gene TRBJ1-1, with 7 bases that match TRBD1. Germline V lookup: CDR1 SGHDN, CDR2 FVKESK. This CDR3 contains 15 residues. With V trimmed by 3 bases and J by 1 base, 5 bases remained unmatched. This CDR3 is CASSHYRGANTEAFF. Written as DNA, the CDR3 is TGTGCCAGCAGCCACTACAGGGGAGCGAACACTGAAGCTTTCTTT.

This clone was detected once. Different DNA sequences within this sample yield the same CDR3. V is TRBV28 and J is TRBJ2-7, with TRBD1 identical over 11 bases. Trimming cost V 5 bases and J 0 bases; bases outside gene matches: 6. Germline-derived CDR1 and CDR2 are MDHEN and SYDVKM. This CDR3 contains 16 residues. The CDR3 spells CASSPPGQGASYEQYF. As DNA, the CDR3 is TGTGCCAGCAGTCCCCCAGGACAGGGGGCCTCCTACGAGCAGTACTTC.

This chain connects TRBV28 to TRBJ2-3, with 12 bases identical to TRBD2. V was clipped by 6 bases and J by 1 base; unmatched bases: 5. The CDR3 loop spans 16 amino acids. CDR1 and CDR2 (germline): MDHEN, SYDVKM. In DNA, the CDR3 is TGTGCCAGCAGGGCTAGCGGGAGGGCTGGCACAGATACGCAGTATTTT. Its protein product is CASRASGRAGTDTQYF. The entire variable domain, with the rest obtained from reference TRBV28 and TRBJ2-3, is as follows: DVKVTQSSRYLVKRTGEKVFLECVQDMDHENMFWYRQDPGLGLRLIYFSYDVKMKEKGDIPEGYSVSREKKERFSLILESASTNQTSMYLCASRASGRAGTDTQYFGPGTRLTVL.